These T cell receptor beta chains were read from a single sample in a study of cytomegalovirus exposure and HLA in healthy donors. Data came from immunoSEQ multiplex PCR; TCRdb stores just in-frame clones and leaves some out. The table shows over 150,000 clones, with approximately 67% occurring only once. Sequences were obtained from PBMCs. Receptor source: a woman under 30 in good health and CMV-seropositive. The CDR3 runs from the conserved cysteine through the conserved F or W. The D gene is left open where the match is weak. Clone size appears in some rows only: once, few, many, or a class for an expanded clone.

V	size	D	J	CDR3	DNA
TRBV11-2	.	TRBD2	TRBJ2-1	CASLDGGGPHNEQFF	TGTGCCAGTCTCGACGGGGGAGGGCCCCACAATGAGCAGTTCTTC
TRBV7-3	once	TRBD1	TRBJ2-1	CASSPDRDSSYNEQFF	TGTGCCAGCAGCCCCGACCGGGACAGCTCCTACAATGAGCAGTTCTTC
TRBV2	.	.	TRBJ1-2	CASRNLASNYGYTF	TGTGCCAGCAGAAATTTGGCTTCCAACTATGGCTACACCTTC
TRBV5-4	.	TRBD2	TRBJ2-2	CAITKTSAGELFF	TGTGCCATCACGAAAACTAGCGCCGGGGAGCTGTTTTTT
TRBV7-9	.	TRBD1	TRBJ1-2	CASSLTQGARSGYTF	TGTGCCAGCAGCTTAACACAGGGGGCCCGTAGTGGCTACACCTTC
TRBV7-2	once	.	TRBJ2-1	CASSSREMMGYEQFF	TGTGCCAGCAGCTCCCGGGAGATGATGGGCTATGAGCAGTTCTTC
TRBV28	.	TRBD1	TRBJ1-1	CASSSGQGDTEAFF	TGTGCCAGCAGTTCCGGACAGGGTGACACTGAAGCTTTCTTT
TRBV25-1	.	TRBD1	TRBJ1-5	CASSASGGEWQPQHF	TGTGCCAGCAGTGCTTCAGGGGGCGAGTGGCAGCCCCAGCATTTT
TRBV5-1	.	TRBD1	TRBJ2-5	CASSYTGEETQYF	TGCGCCAGCAGCTATACAGGGGAAGAGACCCAGTACTTC
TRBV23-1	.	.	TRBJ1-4	CASSIQVPNEKLFF	TGCGCCAGCAGTATACAGGTTCCTAATGAAAAACTGTTTTTT
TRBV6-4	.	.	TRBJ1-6	CASSDSKPRYNSPLHF	TGTGCCAGCAGTGACTCGAAACCCAGATATAATTCACCCCTCCACTTT
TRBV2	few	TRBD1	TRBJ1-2	CASYRDSQNYGYTF	TGTGCCAGCTACCGGGACAGCCAGAACTATGGCTACACCTTC
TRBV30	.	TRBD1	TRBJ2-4	CAWSDRDRNIQYF	TGTGCCTGGAGTGACCGGGACAGGAACATTCAGTACTTC
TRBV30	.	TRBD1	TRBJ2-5	CAWRRQGAGETQYF	TGTGCCTGGAGACGACAGGGGGCGGGAGAGACCCAGTACTTC
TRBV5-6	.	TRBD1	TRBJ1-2	CASGERQGIYGYTF	TGTGCCAGCGGAGAAAGACAGGGGATCTATGGCTACACCTTC